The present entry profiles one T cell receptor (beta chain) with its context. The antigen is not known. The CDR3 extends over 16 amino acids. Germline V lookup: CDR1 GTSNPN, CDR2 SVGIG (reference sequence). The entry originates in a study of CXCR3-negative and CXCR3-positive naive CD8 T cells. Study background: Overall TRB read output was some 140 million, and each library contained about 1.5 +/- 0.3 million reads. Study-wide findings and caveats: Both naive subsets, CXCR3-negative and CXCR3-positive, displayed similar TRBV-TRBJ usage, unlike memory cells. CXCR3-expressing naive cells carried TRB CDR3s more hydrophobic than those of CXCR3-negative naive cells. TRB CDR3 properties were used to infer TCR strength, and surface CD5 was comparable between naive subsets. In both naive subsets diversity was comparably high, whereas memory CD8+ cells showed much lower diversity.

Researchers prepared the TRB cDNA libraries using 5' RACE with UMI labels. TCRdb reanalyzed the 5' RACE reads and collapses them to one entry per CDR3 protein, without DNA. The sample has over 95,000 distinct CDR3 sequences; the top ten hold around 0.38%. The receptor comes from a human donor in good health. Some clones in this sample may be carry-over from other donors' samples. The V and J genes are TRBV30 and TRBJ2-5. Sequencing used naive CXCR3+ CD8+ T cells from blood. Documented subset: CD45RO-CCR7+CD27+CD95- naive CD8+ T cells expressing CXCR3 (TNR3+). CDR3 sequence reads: CAWSVYIGSLLETQYF. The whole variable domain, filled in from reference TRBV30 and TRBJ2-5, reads SQTIHQWPATLVQPVGSPLSLECTVEGTSNPNLYWYRQAAGRGLQLLFYSVGIGQISSEVPQNLSASRPQDRQFILSSKKLLLSDSGFYLCAWSVYIGSLLETQYFGPGTRLLVL.